The text below deals with one T cell receptor beta chain. The antigen is undetermined. V lost 4 bases and J lost 0, with 7 bases in between. The CDR3 length is 13 residues. CDR1 is SGHNT, CDR2 YYREEE, per germline (reference sequence). This sample was included in a study of cytomegalovirus exposure and HLA in healthy donors. Findings and caveats of the study: Being productive about 87% or about 30% of the time was typical of most TCR beta V segments in an earlier analysis. CMV antigen specificity of three CMV-associated chains was confirmed in vitro.

PCR employed 60 Vbeta and 13 Jbeta primers. Profiling relied on immunoSEQ multiplex PCR, and the TCRdb table lists in-frame clones only, not all of them. The sample holds some 110,000 clones, 79% seen once. The chain has TRBV5-4 and TRBJ1-1, with D unclear. The source material was PBMCs. This receptor was identified in a man under 40 in good health and CMV-seropositive. CDR3 protein: CASSVEMNTEAFF. As DNA, the CDR3 is TGTGCCAGCAGCGTAGAAATGAACACTGAAGCTTTCTTT.